The clone carrying this TCR beta chain has only a few counts. Each CDR3 protein gets one entry after TCRdb re-called the RT-PCR reads with MiXCR. The sample has about 960,000 distinct CDR3 sequences, more than 15% seen once; the top ten hold about 6%. This specimen comes from a study of patients and donors after allogeneic stem cell transplantation. The CDR3 is made up of 16 amino acids. V lost 4 bases and J 4 bases, leaving 18 bases between the germline ends. Germline-derived CDR1 and CDR2 are SEHNR and FQNEAQ (reference sequence). The chain carries TRBV7-9 and TRBJ2-3; D unclear. Material: blood, either unsorted or a sorted T cell fraction (not recorded which). This clonotype was obtained from a human donor who was either an allogeneic HSCT recipient or a stem cell or donor lymphocyte infusion donor (not recorded which). It is not recorded whose cells these are; they may come from a transplant donor. CDR3 sequence reads: CASSSPDSPGADTQYF. CDR3 in DNA: TGTGCCAGCAGCTCGCCCGATTCGCCTGGGGCAGATACGCAGTATTTT.